This T cell receptor (beta chain) stems from a study of graft-versus-host responses after intestinal transplantation. Trimming left V 0 bases short and J 4 bases short, with 4 bases between. Germline loops: CDR1 SGHTA, CDR2 FQGNSA. CDR3 size: 13 residues. Some clones are missing from TCRdb's copy, which holds only in-frame ones; the method was immunoSEQ multiplex PCR. The data contain several thousand clones, about 75% of them singletons. Study conclusions and caveats: Present in recipient marrow, GvH clones included some that appeared first in ileum or blood. Graft-versus-host to host-versus-graft clonal ratios in allografts were high in patients with graft-donor T cell macrochimerism. The highest levels of circulating GvH clones went along with early declines in HvG clones after transplant.

Once graft tissue had been processed, intraepithelial and lamina propria lymphocytes were released. As regards this clone: Its antigen is as yet unknown.

V is TRBV7-2 and J is TRBJ1-5, with D hard to call. Sequenced here: ileum tissue, sampled around 230 days after intestinal transplant. The origin of this receptor is a human patient who received an intestinal transplant, so some T cells may come from the graft donor. The CDR3 DNA sequence: TGTGCCAGCAGCTTAGCGCAGAATCAGCCCCAGCATTTT. Its protein is CASSLAQNQPQHF.